This T cell receptor beta chain derives from a study of response to subunit inactivated influenza vaccine. Concerning this clonotype itself: Its antigen remains unidentified.

Study-wide results and limits: The study's authors posited that every seasonal influenza vaccination enlists few new T cells.

The CDR3 consists of 14 residues. V was clipped by 5 bases and J by 2 bases; unmatched bases: 9. Germline CDR1 is GTSNPN and CDR2 is SVGIG (reference sequence). TCRdb re-analysed the RT-PCR reads in MiXCR, keeping a single row per CDR3 protein. The sample shows 450,000 to 700,000 distinct CDR3 sequences, 13% to 15% of them seen only once. This clonotype was sampled from a man between 45 and 60 years old who received an inactivated influenza vaccine. The V and J genes are TRBV30 and TRBJ2-7; 7 bases match TRBD2. The source material was PBMCs from blood, sampled 11 to 12 days after vaccination. The CDR3 DNA sequence: TGTGCCTGGGGGGGACTATACAAACCCTACGAGCAGTACTTC. Translation gives CAWGGLYKPYEQYF.